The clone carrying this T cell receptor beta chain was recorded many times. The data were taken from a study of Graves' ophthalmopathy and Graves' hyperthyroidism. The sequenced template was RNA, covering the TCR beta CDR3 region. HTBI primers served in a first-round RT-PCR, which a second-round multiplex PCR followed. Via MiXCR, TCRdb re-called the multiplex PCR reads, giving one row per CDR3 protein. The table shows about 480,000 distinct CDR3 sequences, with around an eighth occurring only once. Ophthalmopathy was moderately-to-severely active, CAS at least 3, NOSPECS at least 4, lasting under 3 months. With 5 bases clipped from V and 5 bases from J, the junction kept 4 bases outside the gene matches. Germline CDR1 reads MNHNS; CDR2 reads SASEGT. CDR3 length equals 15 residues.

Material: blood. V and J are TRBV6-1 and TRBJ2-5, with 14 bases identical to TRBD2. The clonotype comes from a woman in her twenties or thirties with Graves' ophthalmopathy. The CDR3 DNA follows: TGTGCCAGCAGTAGGACTAGCGGGGGGAGCGAGACCCAGTACTTC. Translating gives CASSRTSGGSETQYF.